The rows below give T cell receptor beta chains drawn from one sample of a study of blood T cell repertoires in COVID-19. Only in-frame clones appear in the TCRdb table, and some are missing; sequencing was by immunoSEQ multiplex PCR. Altogether some 200,000 clones are present, around 86% being singletons, with the ten largest covering about 6%. Input material: peripheral blood. These receptor sequences come from a man at least 80 years old with acute or convalescent COVID-19. CDR3s include the opening cysteine and the closing phenylalanine or tryptophan. The order of the fields is J gene, V gene, D gene, clone size, CDR3 protein, CDR3 DNA. A D gene is named only where the DNA matches it firmly. Some rows have no size entry. The others give once, few or many, or a class for an expanded clone.

J gene: TRBJ1-1; V gene: TRBV28; D gene: -; clone size: -; CDR3 protein: CASSLRGDTEAFF; CDR3 DNA: TGTGCCAGCAGTCTTCGGGGTGACACTGAAGCTTTCTTT
J gene: TRBJ2-7; V gene: TRBV27; D gene: TRBD2; clone size: few; CDR3 protein: CASSLSQGGGYEQYF; CDR3 DNA: TGTGCCAGCAGTTTATCGCAGGGCGGGGGCTACGAGCAGTACTTC
J gene: TRBJ1-5; V gene: TRBV28; D gene: TRBD1; clone size: -; CDR3 protein: CASRLGGRGNQPQHF; CDR3 DNA: TGTGCCAGCCGACTGGGAGGCAGGGGGAATCAGCCCCAGCATTTT
J gene: TRBJ2-3; V gene: TRBV20-1; D gene: TRBD2; clone size: -; CDR3 protein: CSASVLAGADTQYF; CDR3 DNA: TGCAGTGCTAGTGTACTAGCGGGAGCAGATACGCAGTATTTT
J gene: TRBJ2-5; V gene: TRBV5-4; D gene: -; clone size: -; CDR3 protein: CASSLGGSIQETQYF; CDR3 DNA: TGTGCCAGCAGCTTGGGAGGTTCCATCCAAGAGACCCAGTACTTC
J gene: TRBJ2-7; V gene: TRBV11-1; D gene: TRBD2; clone size: -; CDR3 protein: CASSSPGGLSHEQYF; CDR3 DNA: TGTGCCAGCAGCTCACCGGGAGGCCTATCCCACGAGCAGTACTTC
J gene: TRBJ2-1; V gene: TRBV29-1; D gene: TRBD2; clone size: few; CDR3 protein: CSVELAGVYNEQFF; CDR3 DNA: TGCAGCGTTGAACTAGCGGGAGTCTACAATGAGCAGTTCTTC
J gene: TRBJ1-5; V gene: TRBV27; D gene: -; clone size: -; CDR3 protein: CASSFNRGEPQHF; CDR3 DNA: TGTGCCAGCAGTTTCAACCGGGGGGAGCCCCAGCATTTT
J gene: TRBJ2-7; V gene: TRBV19; D gene: TRBD2; clone size: once; CDR3 protein: CASSIIGTSESYEQYF; CDR3 DNA: TGTGCCAGTAGTATAATAGGGACTAGCGAGTCCTACGAGCAGTACTTC
J gene: TRBJ2-2; V gene: TRBV28; D gene: TRBD1; clone size: -; CDR3 protein: CASSLLAGTGGTGELFF; CDR3 DNA: TGTGCCAGCAGTTTACTGGCCGGGACAGGGGGCACCGGGGAGCTGTTTTTT
J gene: TRBJ2-1; V gene: TRBV7-3; D gene: TRBD2; clone size: few; CDR3 protein: CASSPKGGSTSTNEQFF; CDR3 DNA: TGTGCCAGCAGCCCAAAGGGCGGGAGTACGTCTACCAATGAGCAGTTCTTC
J gene: TRBJ1-2; V gene: TRBV28; D gene: -; clone size: -; CDR3 protein: CASSFLRDYGYTF; CDR3 DNA: TGTGCCAGCAGTTTTCTCAGGGACTATGGCTACACCTTC
J gene: TRBJ2-5; V gene: TRBV3-1/TRBV3-2; D gene: -; clone size: -; CDR3 protein: CASSQDTAAKTQYF; CDR3 DNA: TGTGCCAGCAGCCAAGATACAGCGGCGAAGACCCAGTACTTC
J gene: TRBJ2-1; V gene: TRBV7-6; D gene: TRBD2; clone size: -; CDR3 protein: CASSLYSGTNEQFF; CDR3 DNA: TGTGCCAGCAGCTTATATAGCGGGACCAATGAGCAGTTCTTC
J gene: TRBJ2-3; V gene: TRBV2; D gene: TRBD1; clone size: -; CDR3 protein: CASTGQDGRTDTQYF; CDR3 DNA: TGTGCCAGCACGGGACAGGATGGGAGAACAGATACGCAGTATTTT
J gene: TRBJ1-5; V gene: TRBV7-9; D gene: -; clone size: few; CDR3 protein: CASEGGNQPQHF; CDR3 DNA: TGTGCCAGTGAGGGGGGCAATCAGCCCCAGCATTTT
J gene: TRBJ2-2; V gene: TRBV7-3; D gene: -; clone size: few; CDR3 protein: CASSLGGLPNTGELFF; CDR3 DNA: TGTGCCAGCAGCTTAGGGGGACTTCCCAACACCGGGGAGCTGTTTTTT
J gene: TRBJ1-2; V gene: TRBV4-2; D gene: -; clone size: -; CDR3 protein: CASSPGALYGYTF; CDR3 DNA: TGTGCCAGCAGTCCTGGGGCACTCTATGGCTACACCTTC
J gene: TRBJ1-5; V gene: TRBV7-8; D gene: TRBD1; clone size: -; CDR3 protein: CASSPRGQEGNQPQHF; CDR3 DNA: TGTGCCAGCAGCCCCAGGGGGCAGGAGGGCAATCAGCCCCAGCATTTT
J gene: TRBJ2-1; V gene: TRBV5-1; D gene: TRBD2; clone size: -; CDR3 protein: CASSSQLAGGGHEQFF; CDR3 DNA: TGCGCCAGCAGCTCGCAACTAGCGGGAGGGGGACATGAGCAGTTCTTC
J gene: TRBJ2-3; V gene: TRBV24-1; D gene: -; clone size: -; CDR3 protein: CATGTVGATSTDTQYF; CDR3 DNA: TGTGCCACCGGAACCGTGGGGGCCACTAGCACAGATACGCAGTATTTT
J gene: TRBJ2-5; V gene: TRBV27; D gene: -; clone size: -; CDR3 protein: CASSLVSPMGTQYF; CDR3 DNA: TGTGCCAGCAGTTTAGTTAGCCCTATGGGGACCCAGTACTTC
J gene: TRBJ1-5; V gene: TRBV13; D gene: -; clone size: once; CDR3 protein: CASSPNSTGSSYSNQPQHF; CDR3 DNA: TGTGCCAGCAGCCCAAACTCCACAGGCTCCTCATATAGCAATCAGCCCCAGCATTTT
J gene: TRBJ2-6; V gene: TRBV6-5; D gene: -; clone size: -; CDR3 protein: CASSYSNGYGANVLTF; CDR3 DNA: TGTGCCAGCAGTTACTCGAACGGGTACGGGGCCAACGTCCTGACTTTC
J gene: TRBJ2-5; V gene: TRBV29-1; D gene: -; clone size: few; CDR3 protein: CSARGGKYQETQYF; CDR3 DNA: TGCAGCGCCAGGGGTGGCAAATACCAAGAGACCCAGTACTTC
J gene: TRBJ1-1; V gene: TRBV27; D gene: TRBD1; clone size: -; CDR3 protein: CASSSGTGHTMNTEAFF; CDR3 DNA: TGTGCCAGCAGTTCGGGGACAGGACATACCATGAACACTGAAGCTTTCTTT
J gene: TRBJ2-2; V gene: TRBV19; D gene: -; clone size: -; CDR3 protein: CASSEQGTNTGELFF; CDR3 DNA: TGTGCCAGTAGTGAACAGGGTACGAACACCGGGGAGCTGTTTTTT
J gene: TRBJ1-2; V gene: TRBV2; D gene: TRBD1; clone size: -; CDR3 protein: CAGQGAGSGYTF; CDR3 DNA: TGTGCCGGACAGGGGGCAGGTAGCGGCTACACCTTC
J gene: TRBJ1-4; V gene: TRBV28; D gene: -; clone size: -; CDR3 protein: CASKQGNEKLFF; CDR3 DNA: TGTGCCAGCAAGCAGGGTAATGAAAAACTGTTTTTT
J gene: TRBJ2-1; V gene: TRBV3-1/TRBV3-2; D gene: TRBD2; clone size: -; CDR3 protein: CASSQDISTSGLGNEQFF; CDR3 DNA: TGTGCCAGCAGCCAAGATATCTCCACTAGCGGACTTGGCAATGAGCAGTTCTTC
J gene: TRBJ1-1; V gene: TRBV27; D gene: TRBD1; clone size: -; CDR3 protein: CASRKGGSNTEAFF; CDR3 DNA: TGTGCCAGCAGAAAAGGGGGCTCCAACACTGAAGCTTTCTTT
J gene: TRBJ1-3; V gene: TRBV28; D gene: -; clone size: -; CDR3 protein: CASSRSTGGNTIYF; CDR3 DNA: TGTGCCAGCAGTCGGAGTACAGGTGGAAACACCATATATTTT
J gene: TRBJ2-5; V gene: TRBV4-1; D gene: -; clone size: -; CDR3 protein: CASSQAGGGIRETQYF; CDR3 DNA: TGCGCCAGCAGCCAAGCAGGTGGGGGGATACGGGAGACCCAGTACTTC
J gene: TRBJ1-2; V gene: TRBV6-6; D gene: -; clone size: -; CDR3 protein: CASQVNYGYTF; CDR3 DNA: TGTGCCAGTCAGGTGAACTATGGCTACACCTTC
J gene: TRBJ2-1; V gene: TRBV9; D gene: -; clone size: -; CDR3 protein: CASSDRGDSYNEQFF; CDR3 DNA: TGTGCCAGCAGCGATCGCGGGGACTCCTACAATGAGCAGTTCTTC
J gene: TRBJ2-3; V gene: TRBV18; D gene: -; clone size: -; CDR3 protein: CASSPLTYSDTQYF; CDR3 DNA: TGTGCCAGCTCACCTCTAACTTATTCAGATACGCAGTATTTT
J gene: TRBJ1-1; V gene: TRBV5-8; D gene: TRBD1; clone size: -; CDR3 protein: CASSRDRVHTEAFF; CDR3 DNA: TGTGCCAGCAGCCGGGACAGGGTGCACACTGAAGCTTTCTTT
J gene: TRBJ2-7; V gene: TRBV6-6; D gene: -; clone size: -; CDR3 protein: CASSYSSPTEGQYF; CDR3 DNA: TGTGCCAGCAGTTACTCGTCTCCAACCGAGGGACAGTACTTC
J gene: TRBJ1-2; V gene: TRBV6-5; D gene: -; clone size: -; CDR3 protein: CASSYSGAFNYGYTF; CDR3 DNA: TGTGCCAGCAGTTACTCAGGGGCATTCAACTATGGCTACACCTTC
J gene: TRBJ2-6; V gene: TRBV5-3; D gene: -; clone size: -; CDR3 protein: CARSLRCTRERSRPSGANVLTF; CDR3 DNA: TGTGCCAGAAGCTTGCGTTGTACCCGGGAGAGGTCCCGACCCTCTGGGGCCAACGTCCTGACTTTC
J gene: TRBJ1-5; V gene: TRBV19; D gene: TRBD1; clone size: -; CDR3 protein: CASYSDRKGQPQHF; CDR3 DNA: TGTGCCAGTTACTCGGACAGGAAAGGCCAGCCCCAGCATTTT
J gene: TRBJ2-7; V gene: TRBV19; D gene: TRBD1; clone size: -; CDR3 protein: CASSRQGPDEQYF; CDR3 DNA: TGTGCCAGTAGCCGACAGGGCCCCGACGAGCAGTACTTC
J gene: TRBJ2-5; V gene: TRBV18; D gene: TRBD2; clone size: -; CDR3 protein: CASGKSGMLQETQYF; CDR3 DNA: TGTGCCAGCGGTAAAAGCGGGATGCTCCAAGAGACCCAGTACTTC
J gene: TRBJ2-5; V gene: TRBV5-5; D gene: -; clone size: -; CDR3 protein: CASSLVPTDQETQYF; CDR3 DNA: TGTGCCAGCAGCTTGGTCCCGACAGACCAAGAGACCCAGTACTTC
J gene: TRBJ2-1; V gene: TRBV19; D gene: -; clone size: -; CDR3 protein: CASRGRAYNEQFF; CDR3 DNA: TGTGCCAGTAGGGGGAGAGCCTACAATGAGCAGTTCTTC
J gene: TRBJ1-6; V gene: TRBV5-6; D gene: TRBD1; clone size: -; CDR3 protein: CASSFGQGNSPLHF; CDR3 DNA: TGTGCCAGCAGCTTCGGACAGGGTAATTCACCCCTCCACTTT